Many counts were recorded for the clone carrying this T cell receptor (beta chain). The antigen is not known. The CDR3 length is 11 residues. CDR1 and CDR2 from the germline V gene are KGHDR and SFDVKD. The V gene lost 6 bases and the J gene lost 3 bases, with 3 bases spanning the gap. This sample is part of a study of T cells in Graves' hyperthyroidism and ophthalmopathy. Study outcomes and limitations: Ophthalmopathy was separated from stable hyperthyroidism by a 13 V-J model. Blood also carried most thyroid clonotypes expanded above 0.001.

Amplified TCR beta CDR3 regions came from RNA transcripts. HTBI primers were employed in a first-round RT-PCR of the TCR CDR3. Via MiXCR, TCRdb re-called the multiplex PCR reads, giving one row per CDR3 protein. The data show about 570,000 distinct CDR3 sequences, with approximately 44% seen just once and 15% to 20% held by the top ten. Clinical symptoms, serum thyroxine and TRAb, thyroid ultrasound and orbital computed tomography were used for the diagnoses. The sequence was obtained from an adult woman with Graves' disease, either hyperthyroidism or ophthalmopathy (not recorded which). The specimen was peripheral blood or thyroid tissue (not recorded which). V gene TRBV24-1 combines with J gene TRBJ2-3; the D is unclear. The CDR3, as DNA: TGTGCCACCAGTTCGACAGATACGCAGTATTTT. Translating it yields CATSSTDTQYF.